One and the same sample provided the 6 T cell receptor beta chains below, sequenced in a study of blood T cell repertoires in COVID-19. Assay: immunoSEQ multiplex PCR; the TCRdb copy retains only in-frame clones and omits some. This repertoire shows roughly 250,000 clones, 65% to 90% found once; its top ten account for about 5.3%. What was sequenced was peripheral blood. The receptor source for this set is an elderly woman with active or convalescent COVID-19.

This chain joins TRBV28 and TRBJ1-4, with D tentatively TRBD1 (6 bases). This CDR3 is 15 amino acids long. Germline values: CDR1 MDHEN, CDR2 SYDVKM. V lost 1 base and J lost 8, with 14 bases in between. The CDR3 DNA sequence: TGTGCCAGCAGTTTATCAGGGGACCTTAAGGAAAAACTGTTTTTT. Translation: CASSLSGDLKEKLFF.

A few counts support this clone. V gene TRBV5-1 combines with J gene TRBJ2-7; a possible D gene is TRBD1 (5 bases). The CDR3 contains 14 residues. V lost 0 bases to trimming and J lost 7 bases, with 14 bases between them. The germline V gene has CDR1 SGHRS and CDR2 YFSETQ. The DNA of the CDR3 is TGCGCCAGCAGCTTGGCTGCAGGGAATACTGAGCAGTACTTC. It translates to CASSLAAGNTEQYF. Looking up the rest from reference TRBV5-1 and TRBJ2-7 gives the full variable domain: KAGVTQTPRYLIKTRGQQVTLSCSPISGHRSVSWYQQTPGQGLQFLFEYFSETQRNKGNFPGRFSGRQFSNSRSEMNVSTLELGDSALYLCASSLAAGNTEQYFGPGTRLTVT.

A single count supports this clone. A much larger clone is a single base away; this may be a read error. This chain uses TRBV18 with TRBJ1-2; 7 bases align to TRBD1. J lost 6 bases, V lost 2 bases, and 3 bases had no gene match. The CDR3 runs to 13 residues. The V gene's germline CDR1 is KGHSH and CDR2 LQKENI. CDR3: CASSPDRVDGYTF. The CDR3 nucleotides read TGTGCCAGCTCACCAGACAGGGTCGATGGCTACACCTTC.

This clone is a singleton in its sample. This sequence joins TRBV29-1 and TRBJ2-7; 7 bases line up with TRBD1. The CDR3 loop spans 12 amino acids. Unmatched junction bases numbered 5, after V lost 3 bases and J lost 6 bases. Germline CDR1 SQVTM, CDR2 ANQGSEA. CDR3: CSVDSGTAEQYF. CDR3 DNA sequence: TGCAGCGTTGACTCAGGGACAGCCGAGCAGTACTTC.

This sequence joins TRBV20-1 and TRBJ1-2; 8 bases fit TRBD1. J was trimmed by 5 bases and V by 6 bases; bases with no gene match: 17. In germline, CDR1 is DFQATT, CDR2 SNEGSKA (reference sequence). The CDR3 is 16 amino acids. CDR3 sequence: CSASDSGSGGSYGYTF. CDR3 DNA: TGCAGTGCAAGTGACTCTGGGTCAGGGGGCAGTTATGGCTACACCTTC.

The chain combines TRBV5-1 with TRBJ1-1; D is possibly TRBD1 (6 bases). The V and J ends lost 1 base and 6 bases respectively, with 16 bases between them. This CDR3 is built from 15 residues. The germline CDR1 and CDR2 sequences are SGHRS and YFSETQ. DNA of the CDR3: TGCGCCAGCAGCTTGTTGTCAGGGGTGGTATCTGAAGCTTTCTTT. This encodes CASSLLSGVVSEAFF.